The subject of this entry is one TCR beta chain. The sample comes from a study of T cell changes during pregnancy in multiple sclerosis. The CDR3 is made up of 15 amino acids. The germline V gene has CDR1 SGHKS and CDR2 YYEKEE (reference sequence). Deletions cut 4 bases from V and 0 bases from J, with 11 bases between. Here immunoSEQ multiplex PCR was the method, and the copy in TCRdb shows in-frame clones only, minus some. This table has 45,000 to 55,000 clones, around 94% appearing once. The TCR sequence derives from a female donor in good health, enrolled as a control in a pregnancy study. The source was CD4+ T cells from peripheral blood mononuclear cells, collected in the second trimester of pregnancy. The chain couples TRBV5-5 to TRBJ1-5; weak D call: TRBD1 (5 bases). CDR3 coding DNA: TGTGCCAGCAGCCCCTCAGGGAATAGCAATCAGCCCCAGCATTTT. Its translation is CASSPSGNSNQPQHF.